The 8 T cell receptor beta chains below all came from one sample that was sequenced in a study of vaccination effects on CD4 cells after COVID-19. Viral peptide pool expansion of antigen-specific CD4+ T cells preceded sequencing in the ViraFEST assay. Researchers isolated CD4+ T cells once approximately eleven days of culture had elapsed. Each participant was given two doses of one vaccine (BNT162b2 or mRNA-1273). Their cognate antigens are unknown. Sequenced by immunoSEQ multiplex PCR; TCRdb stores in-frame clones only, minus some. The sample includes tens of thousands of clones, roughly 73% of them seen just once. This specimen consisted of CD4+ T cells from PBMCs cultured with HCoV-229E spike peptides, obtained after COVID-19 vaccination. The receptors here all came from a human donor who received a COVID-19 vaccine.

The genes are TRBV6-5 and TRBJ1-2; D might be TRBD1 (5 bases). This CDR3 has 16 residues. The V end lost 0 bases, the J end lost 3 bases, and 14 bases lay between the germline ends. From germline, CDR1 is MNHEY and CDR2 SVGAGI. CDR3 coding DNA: TGTGCCAGCAGTTACTCTGCCAGGGTGGAGTACTATGGCTACACCTTC. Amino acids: CASSYSARVEYYGYTF.

The CDR3 DNA reads as TGTGCCGGTAAAAGACAGGGATGGGACAATGAGCAGTTCTTC. Its translation: CAGKRQGWDNEQFF. The chain employs TRBV27 and TRBJ2-1, with 7 bases matching TRBD1. The V segment lost 11 bases and the J segment 5 bases; nucleotides outside the gene matches: 12. CDR1 is MNHEY and CDR2 is SMNVEV in the germline V gene (reference sequence). The CDR3 covers 14 residues.

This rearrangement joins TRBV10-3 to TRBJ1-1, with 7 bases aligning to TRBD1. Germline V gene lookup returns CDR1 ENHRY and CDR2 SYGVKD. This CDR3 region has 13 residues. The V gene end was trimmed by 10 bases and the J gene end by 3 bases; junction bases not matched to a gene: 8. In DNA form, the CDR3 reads TGTGCCACCAGGTCGGGACAGTACACTGAAGCTTTCTTT. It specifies CATRSGQYTEAFF.

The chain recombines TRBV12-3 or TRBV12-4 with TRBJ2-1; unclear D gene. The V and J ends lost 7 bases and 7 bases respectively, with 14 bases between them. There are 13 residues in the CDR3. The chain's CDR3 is CASKIVGGNEQFF. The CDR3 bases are TGTGCCAGCAAAATTGTGGGTGGAAATGAGCAGTTCTTC.

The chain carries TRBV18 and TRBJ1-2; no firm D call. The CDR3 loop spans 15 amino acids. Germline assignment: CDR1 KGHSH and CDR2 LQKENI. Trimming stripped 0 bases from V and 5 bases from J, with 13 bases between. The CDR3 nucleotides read TGTGCCAGCTCACCACCGGGTTCAGCTCTTTATGGCTACACCTTC. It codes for CASSPPGSALYGYTF.

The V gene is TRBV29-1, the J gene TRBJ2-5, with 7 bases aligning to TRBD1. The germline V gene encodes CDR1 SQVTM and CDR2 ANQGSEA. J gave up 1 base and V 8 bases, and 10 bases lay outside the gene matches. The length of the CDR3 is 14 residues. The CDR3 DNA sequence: TGCAGCTCAAGGGACAGACAGCTCCAAGAGACCCAGTACTTC. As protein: CSSRDRQLQETQYF.

The CDR3 sequence: CASSSILDRGSGANVLTF. The CDR3 DNA reads as TGTGCCAGCAGCTCGATACTGGACAGGGGCTCTGGGGCCAACGTCCTGACTTTC. The chain uses TRBV11-2 and TRBJ2-6; 9 bases align to TRBD1. Germline assignment: CDR1 SGHAT and CDR2 FQNNGV. The CDR3 has 18 amino acids. V shed 4 bases, J shed 0 bases, and the junction held 7 bases outside the gene matches.

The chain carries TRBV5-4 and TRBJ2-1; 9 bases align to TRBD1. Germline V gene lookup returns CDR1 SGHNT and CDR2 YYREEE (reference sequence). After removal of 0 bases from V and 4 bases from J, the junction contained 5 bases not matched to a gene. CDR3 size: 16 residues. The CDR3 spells CASSLVVGTGYNEQFF. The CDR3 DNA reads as TGTGCCAGCAGCTTGGTTGTCGGGACAGGGTACAATGAGCAGTTCTTC.